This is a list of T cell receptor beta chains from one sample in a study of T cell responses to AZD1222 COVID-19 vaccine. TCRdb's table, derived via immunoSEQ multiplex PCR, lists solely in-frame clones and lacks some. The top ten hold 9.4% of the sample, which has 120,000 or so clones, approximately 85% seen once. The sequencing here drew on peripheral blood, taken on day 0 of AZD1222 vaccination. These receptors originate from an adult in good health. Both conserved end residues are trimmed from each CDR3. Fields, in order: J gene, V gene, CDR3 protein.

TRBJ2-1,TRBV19,ASTPRGTSGRGNEQF
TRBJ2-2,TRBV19,ASLSGPNTGELF
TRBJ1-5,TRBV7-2,ASSFSTGPNQPQH
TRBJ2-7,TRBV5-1,ASSLTITAGGYEQY
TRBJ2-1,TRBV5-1,ASSLDSNEQF
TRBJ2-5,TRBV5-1,ASSADGGAETQY
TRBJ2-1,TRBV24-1,ATSMSDLSYNEQF
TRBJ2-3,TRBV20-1,SASVDRVTDTQY
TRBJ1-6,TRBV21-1,ASSTPGQGQPSYNSPLH
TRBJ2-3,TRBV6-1,ASSDRGMYTQY
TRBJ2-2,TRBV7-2,ASSVGQGNTGELF
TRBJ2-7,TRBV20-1,SASGKRNEQY
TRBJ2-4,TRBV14,ASSLTGQGITKNIQY
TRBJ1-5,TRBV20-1,SASKGTDQPQH
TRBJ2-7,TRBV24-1,ATSDPGQGNSYEQY
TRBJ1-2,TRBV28,ASIPATNYGYT
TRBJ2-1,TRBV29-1,SAGLAGEQF
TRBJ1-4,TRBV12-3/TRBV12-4,ASSFLEGEKLF
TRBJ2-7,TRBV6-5,ASSYNGRVHEQY
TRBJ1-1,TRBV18,ASTEWGNTEAF
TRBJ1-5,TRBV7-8,ASSLAVGQSVQPQH
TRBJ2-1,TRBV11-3,ASSQMVINNEQF
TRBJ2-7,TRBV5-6,ASSPGTGFYEQY
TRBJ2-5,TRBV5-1,ASSSTSVEETQY
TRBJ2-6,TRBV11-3,ASSLSIVRTGANVLT
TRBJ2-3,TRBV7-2,ASRDRGGTDTQY
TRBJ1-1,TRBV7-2,ASSSAGSNTEAF
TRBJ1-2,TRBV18,ASSPGQGGFYGYT
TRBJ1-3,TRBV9,ASSSYGGGNTIY
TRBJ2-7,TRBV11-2,ASSGTGTRFWEQY
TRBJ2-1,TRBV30,AWTVGGINEQF
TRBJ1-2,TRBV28,ASTVTDYGYT
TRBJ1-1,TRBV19,ASIPERSGYTEAF
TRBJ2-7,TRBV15,ATSRGAGGPDEQY
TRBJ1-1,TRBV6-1,ASSEAYQNTEAF
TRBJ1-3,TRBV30,AWSVTSGNTIY
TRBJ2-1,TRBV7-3,ASSTGLAGESEQF
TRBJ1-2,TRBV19,ASSIAPENYGYT
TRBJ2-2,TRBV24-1,ATGGVRGELF
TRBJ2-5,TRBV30,AWSVRGETQY
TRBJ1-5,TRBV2,ATQWGSNQPQH
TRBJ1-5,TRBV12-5,ASGYNQPQH
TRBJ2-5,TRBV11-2,ASSQVDQETQY
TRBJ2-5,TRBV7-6,ASSLALQQETQY
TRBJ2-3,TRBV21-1,ASPRHDTQY
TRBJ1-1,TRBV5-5,ASSTEPNTEAF
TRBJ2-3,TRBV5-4,ASSLGLAGGPGTDTQY
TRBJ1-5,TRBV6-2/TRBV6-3,ASSRQGYQPQH
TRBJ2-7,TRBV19,ASSTGFTYEQY
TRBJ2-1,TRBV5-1,ASSPGTSGSNEQF
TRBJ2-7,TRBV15,ATSREPRGSFYEQY
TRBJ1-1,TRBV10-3,AISERSGNTEAF
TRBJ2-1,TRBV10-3,AISASGGGSYNEQF
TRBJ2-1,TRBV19,ASSMGKGRGYNEQF
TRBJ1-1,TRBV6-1,ASSSMNTEAF
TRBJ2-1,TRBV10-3,AISEWDYSYNEQF
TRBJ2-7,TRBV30,AWTGPSEQY
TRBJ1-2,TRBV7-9,ASSPKPTLRPTGYT